The present TCR beta chain was sequenced within a study of metastatic and nonmetastatic thyroid tumors. As for the study in general: Across blood and tumor or nodule tissue, repertoires from malignant and benign thyroid patients were compared with one another. Study findings and constraints: The reported finding was significantly higher TCR beta diversity in malignant thyroid tumors relative to benign nodules, in blood and tumor.

TCRdb ran MiXCR on the PCR reads. The table lists about 59,000 clones, 15% to 20% of them singletons. The count of this clone is one. Antigen unknown. The germline CDR1 and CDR2 sequences are DFQATT and SNEGSKA (reference sequence). This CDR3 contains 14 residues. The entire patient cohort was treatment-naive prior to thyroid surgery. The clonotype originates from a male donor with papillary thyroid cancer or a benign thyroid nodule (not recorded which). Some clones in this sample may be carry-over from other donors' samples. The rearrangement joins TRBV20-1 to TRBJ2-7, with D possibly TRBD1 on 6 matching bases. Sequenced sample: blood. DNA for the CDR3: TGCAGCACCTCCCCCCGACAGGCCCCTGCTGAGCAGTACTTC. Its translation: CSTSPRQAPAEQYF.